The T cell receptor beta chain described here comes from a study of OX40 agonist ivuxolimab in advanced cancers. This CDR3 spans 14 amino acids. The V gene's germline CDR1 is MNHNS and CDR2 SASEGT. Trimming cost V 4 bases and J 3 bases; bases outside gene matches: 2. Profiled with immunoSEQ multiplex PCR; TCRdb holds only in-frame clones, not every one. The sample shows about 77,000 clones, roughly 92% of them seen only once. The source of this sequence is an adult with an advanced solid tumor such as melanoma, head and neck, liver or kidney cancer. The chain links TRBV6-1 to TRBJ2-7; TRBD2 aligns across 11 bases. The material was CD4+ or CD8+ T cells sorted from blood, obtained in a trial of the OX40 agonist ivuxolimab. The CDR3 here is CASSATSGSYEQYF. The CDR3 DNA reads TGTGCCAGCAGTGCCACTAGCGGGAGCTACGAGCAGTACTTC.